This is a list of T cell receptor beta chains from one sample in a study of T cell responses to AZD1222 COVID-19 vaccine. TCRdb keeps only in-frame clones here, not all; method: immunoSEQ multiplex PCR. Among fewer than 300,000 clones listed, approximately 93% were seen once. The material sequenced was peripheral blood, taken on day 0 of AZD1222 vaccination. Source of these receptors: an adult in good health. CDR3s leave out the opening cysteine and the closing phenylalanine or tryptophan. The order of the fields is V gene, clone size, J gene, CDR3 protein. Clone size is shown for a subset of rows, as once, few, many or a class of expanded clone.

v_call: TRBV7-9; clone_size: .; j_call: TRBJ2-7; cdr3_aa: ASSLQAGEYGEQY
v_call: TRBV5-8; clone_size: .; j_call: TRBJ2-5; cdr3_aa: ASSPSPHQETQY
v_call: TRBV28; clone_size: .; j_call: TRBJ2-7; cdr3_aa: ASMTGAPYEQY
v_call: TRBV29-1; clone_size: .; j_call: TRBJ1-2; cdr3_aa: SVQGVLLPVGYT
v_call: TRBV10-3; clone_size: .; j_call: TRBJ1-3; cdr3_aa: AISDPEQGASGNTIY
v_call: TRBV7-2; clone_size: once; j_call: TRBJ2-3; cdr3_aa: ASSLVGGDTQY
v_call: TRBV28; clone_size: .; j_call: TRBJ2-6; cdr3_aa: ASGSSFTANVLT
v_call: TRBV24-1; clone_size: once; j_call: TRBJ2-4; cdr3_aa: ATPEGQRSSEINIQY
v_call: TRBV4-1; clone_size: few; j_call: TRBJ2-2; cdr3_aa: ASSQDLFGLARNTGELF
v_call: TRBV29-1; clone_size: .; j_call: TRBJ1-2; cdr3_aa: SVGAWQRANYGYT
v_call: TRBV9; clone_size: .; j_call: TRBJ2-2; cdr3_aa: ASSVDPETLTGELF
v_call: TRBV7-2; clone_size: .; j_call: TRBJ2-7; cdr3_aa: ASSFGFGEGYEQY
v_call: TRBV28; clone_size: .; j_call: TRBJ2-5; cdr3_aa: ASRVGRETQY
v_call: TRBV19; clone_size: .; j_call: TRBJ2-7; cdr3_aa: ASSIGQGYEQY
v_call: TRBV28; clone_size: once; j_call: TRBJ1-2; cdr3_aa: ASSYTGVGTGGGSYGYT
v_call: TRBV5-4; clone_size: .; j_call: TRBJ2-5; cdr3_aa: ASSLRLAGGQETQY
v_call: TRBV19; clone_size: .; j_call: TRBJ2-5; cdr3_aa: ASKGSGRETQY
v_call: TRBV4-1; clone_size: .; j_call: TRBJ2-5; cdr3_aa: ASSQNAYSRQETQY
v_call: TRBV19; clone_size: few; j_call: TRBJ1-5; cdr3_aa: ASSIVGGQMNQPQH
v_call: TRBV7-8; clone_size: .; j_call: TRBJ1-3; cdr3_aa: ASTAGGTIY
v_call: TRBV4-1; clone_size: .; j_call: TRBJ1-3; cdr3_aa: ASSQEVRQLGNTIY
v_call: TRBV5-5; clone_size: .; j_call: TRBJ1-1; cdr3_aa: ASSLAWGRTEAF
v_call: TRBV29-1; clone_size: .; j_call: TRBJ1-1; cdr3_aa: SVANRNTEAF
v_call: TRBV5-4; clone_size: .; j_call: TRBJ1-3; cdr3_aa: ASSLAGSLSGNTIY
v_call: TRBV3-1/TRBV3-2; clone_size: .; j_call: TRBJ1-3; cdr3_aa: ASSQDIGAGNTIY
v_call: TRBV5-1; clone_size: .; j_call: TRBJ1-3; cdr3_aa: ASSGGEGNTIY
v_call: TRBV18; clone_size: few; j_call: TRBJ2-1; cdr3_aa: ASSPRTSGDDEQF